This section outlines one T cell receptor (beta chain) sequence together with its context. The antigen is not known. cDNA libraries for TRB were generated by 5' RACE incorporating UMI labels. After re-calling the 5' RACE reads, TCRdb lists one entry per CDR3 protein, DNA absent. Here the sample table reports over 70,000 distinct CDR3 sequences. The data were obtained in a study of CXCR3-negative and CXCR3-positive naive CD8 T cells. Germline V lookup: CDR1 ENHRY, CDR2 SYGVKD. The CDR3 loop spans 11 amino acids. Overall study results and limits: CXCR3-negative and CXCR3-positive naive cells shared comparable TRBV-TRBJ usage, but memory cells did not. Both naive subsets had comparably high diversity; memory CD8+ cells much lower.

What was sequenced was naive CXCR3- CD8+ T cells from blood. The subset: CD45RO-CCR7+CD27+CD95- naive CD8+ T cells lacking CXCR3 (TNR3-). This chain connects TRBV10-3 to TRBJ2-7. The TCR was taken from a human donor in good health. Some clones in this sample may be carry-over from other donors' samples. The CDR3 loop reads CAIMESDEQYF.